These T cell receptor beta chains were read from a single sample in a study of beta chain features in type 1 diabetes. Sequenced by immunoSEQ multiplex PCR; TCRdb stores in-frame clones only, minus some. The table records roughly 150,000 clones, just over 9% of them present only once. The material sequenced was central memory CD4+ T cells from blood. The receptors here all came from a woman aged 18-30 years in good health. Both conserved end residues are part of each CDR3. A D gene is named only where the DNA matches it firmly. Clone size is stated in some rows and not others, as once, few, many or a class when expanded.

D	V	size	J	CDR3	DNA
TRBD1	TRBV15	few	TRBJ1-1	CATSRQTGAGEAFF	TGTGCCACCAGCAGACAGACAGGGGCGGGTGAAGCTTTCTTT
TRBD2	TRBV11-2	.	TRBJ2-7	CASSQTAGGTYEQYF	TGTGCCAGCAGCCAAACAGCGGGGGGGACCTACGAGCAGTACTTC
.	TRBV5-1	few	TRBJ2-2	CASSPILSGTGELFF	TGCGCCAGCAGCCCAATATTATCAGGAACCGGGGAGCTGTTTTTT
.	TRBV5-4	.	TRBJ1-2	CASSPLGVDYGYTF	TGTGCCAGCAGCCCCCTCGGGGTAGACTATGGCTACACCTTC
.	TRBV5-1	.	TRBJ2-3	CASSLEGRGGTDTQYF	TGCGCCAGCAGCTTGGAAGGACGCGGGGGCACAGATACGCAGTATTTT
.	TRBV2	.	TRBJ1-1	CASSYTTSTEAFF	TGTGCCAGCAGTTATACGACTAGCACTGAAGCTTTCTTT
TRBD1	TRBV20-1	few	TRBJ1-2	CSARDRYGYTF	TGCAGTGCAAGGGACAGATATGGCTACACCTTC
.	TRBV6-6	.	TRBJ2-7	CASSPGTLYEQYF	TGTGCCAGCAGTCCGGGGACATTATACGAGCAGTACTTC
.	TRBV6-5	few	TRBJ1-5	CASKNRDSNQPQHF	TGTGCCAGCAAAAACAGGGATAGCAATCAGCCCCAGCATTTT
.	TRBV7-2	.	TRBJ2-5	CASTADIQETQYF	TGTGCCAGCACCGCCGACATTCAAGAGACCCAGTACTTC
.	TRBV18	.	TRBJ2-5	CASSPGQRETQYF	TGTGCCAGCTCACCCGGTCAGCGGGAGACCCAGTACTTC
TRBD2	TRBV5-4	.	TRBJ2-2	CASSLGQRGGPNTGELFF	TGTGCCAGCAGCTTGGGTCAGCGGGGGGGCCCGAACACCGGGGAGCTGTTTTTT
.	TRBV18	.	TRBJ1-1	CASSPLGARGGTEAFF	TGTGCCAGCTCACCCTTGGGGGCGCGAGGCGGTACTGAAGCTTTCTTT
TRBD2	TRBV7-3	few	TRBJ2-1	CASSLYGSGDINEQFF	TGTGCCAGCAGCTTATATGGTAGCGGGGATATCAATGAGCAGTTCTTC
.	TRBV5-1	.	TRBJ2-1	CASSLGQGTNEQFF	TGCGCCAGCAGCTTGGGTCAGGGGACCAATGAGCAGTTCTTC
TRBD1	TRBV11-2	few	TRBJ1-5	CASSAGQGNFQPQHF	TGTGCCAGCAGCGCCGGACAGGGGAATTTTCAGCCCCAGCATTTT
.	TRBV27	once	TRBJ2-7	CASSFELIYEQYF	TGTGCCAGCAGTTTCGAACTCATCTACGAGCAGTACTTC
TRBD1	TRBV7-8	few	TRBJ1-2	CASSQLWGQDGYTF	TGTGCCAGCAGCCAGCTTTGGGGACAGGATGGCTACACCTTC
.	TRBV15	few	TRBJ2-2	CATSRVRNTGELFF	TGTGCCACCAGCAGAGTTAGGAACACCGGGGAGCTGTTTTTT
.	TRBV7-9	few	TRBJ1-1	CASSSPVNTEAFF	TGTGCCAGCAGCTCGCCGGTGAACACTGAAGCTTTCTTT
TRBD1	TRBV6-1	.	TRBJ1-5	CASSEIGTGNQPQHF	TGTGCCAGCAGTGAAATTGGGACAGGGAATCAGCCCCAGCATTTT
TRBD1	TRBV7-2	.	TRBJ1-1	CASSTGQGIGSPTEAFF	TGTGCCAGCAGCACCGGACAGGGGATAGGTTCCCCCACTGAAGCTTTCTTT
TRBD2	TRBV5-1	.	TRBJ2-1	CASSSYPGLAGEQFF	TGCGCCAGCAGCTCCTATCCCGGACTAGCGGGGGAGCAGTTCTTC
.	TRBV2	few	TRBJ2-7	CASSYAYEQYF	TGTGCCAGCAGCTACGCCTACGAGCAGTACTTC
TRBD1	TRBV4-2	.	TRBJ1-4	CASSLGTGNEKLFF	TGTGCCAGCAGCCTGGGGACAGGGAATGAAAAACTGTTTTTT
.	TRBV5-1	few	TRBJ1-1	CASSLQENTEAFF	TGCGCCAGCAGCCTACAGGAGAACACTGAAGCTTTCTTT
TRBD1	TRBV19	.	TRBJ2-6	CASSNRGSSSGANVLTF	TGTGCCAGTAGTAACAGGGGATCTAGTTCTGGGGCCAACGTCCTGACTTTC
.	TRBV5-1	.	TRBJ2-1	CASTEGVSSYNEQFF	TGCGCCAGCACGGAAGGGGTAAGCTCCTACAATGAGCAGTTCTTC
.	TRBV28	few	TRBJ1-6	CASTQNNSPLHF	TGTGCCAGCACCCAGAACAATTCACCCCTCCACTTT
.	TRBV30	.	TRBJ2-7	CAWILNGGRAEQYF	TGTGCCTGGATCCTAAACGGGGGGCGGGCCGAGCAGTACTTC
.	TRBV7-2	few	TRBJ2-3	CASSLRGLGTDTQYF	TGTGCCAGCAGCTTAAGAGGGTTAGGCACAGATACGCAGTATTTT
TRBD2	TRBV30	few	TRBJ2-3	CAWASGVSTDTQYF	TGTGCCTGGGCGAGCGGGGTCTCCACAGATACGCAGTATTTT
.	TRBV27	few	TRBJ1-2	CASSPRGGAGANYGYTF	TGTGCCAGCAGCCCAAGAGGGGGTGCAGGGGCCAACTATGGCTACACCTTC
.	TRBV4-1	many	TRBJ2-1	CASSQVDIVAYNEQFF	TGCGCCAGCAGCCAAGTCGACATCGTGGCCTACAATGAGCAGTTCTTC
.	TRBV6-5	few	TRBJ2-2	CASSYTGQYTGELFF	TGTGCCAGCAGTTATACAGGGCAATACACCGGGGAGCTGTTTTTT
.	TRBV6-5	.	TRBJ1-1	CASSYSIRDTEAFF	TGTGCCAGCAGTTACTCGATACGGGACACTGAAGCTTTCTTT
TRBD1	TRBV15	.	TRBJ1-5	CATSRVQTGSNQPQHF	TGTGCCACCAGCAGAGTCCAGACAGGGAGCAATCAGCCCCAGCATTTT
.	TRBV19	few	TRBJ1-1	CASSIRAGGTEAFF	TGTGCCAGTAGTATACGGGCGGGTGGGACTGAAGCTTTCTTT
TRBD1	TRBV5-1	.	TRBJ1-2	CASSSGQYGYTF	TGCGCCAGCAGCTCGGGACAGTATGGCTACACCTTC
TRBD2	TRBV2	.	TRBJ2-6	CASEGGLAGATSSGANVLTF	TGTGCCAGTGAGGGGGGACTAGCGGGGGCGACGTCCTCTGGGGCCAACGTCCTGACTTTC
.	TRBV4-1	few	TRBJ2-1	CASSQGPGAGNYNEQFF	TGCGCCAGCAGCCAAGGTCCTGGAGCAGGGAATTACAATGAGCAGTTCTTC
.	TRBV27	few	TRBJ1-1	CASSFGKGGTEAFF	TGTGCCAGCAGTTTTGGTAAGGGAGGGACTGAAGCTTTCTTT
TRBD2	TRBV4-2	.	TRBJ2-4	CASSTLAGTTKNIQYF	TGTGCCAGCAGCACACTAGCGGGGACCACCAAAAACATTCAGTACTTC
.	TRBV9	few	TRBJ1-6	CASSVTGLPPLHF	TGTGCCAGCAGCGTTACTGGGCTACCACCCCTCCACTTT
.	TRBV4-2	.	TRBJ1-1	CASSQSYRQAKNTEAFF	TGTGCCAGCAGTCAAAGTTATAGACAGGCCAAGAACACTGAAGCTTTCTTT
TRBD1	TRBV7-2	few	TRBJ2-4	CASSIQGVGPKNIQYF	TGTGCCAGCAGCATACAGGGGGTTGGGCCCAAAAACATTCAGTACTTC
TRBD2	TRBV9	.	TRBJ2-5	CASSVGASGGARIYQETQYF	TGTGCCAGCAGCGTAGGGGCTAGCGGGGGGGCCCGGATATATCAAGAGACCCAGTACTTC
TRBD2	TRBV14	.	TRBJ2-4	CASSLAGVWGIQYF	TGTGCCAGCAGCTTAGCGGGAGTTTGGGGCATTCAGTACTTC
.	TRBV7-9	few	TRBJ2-7	CASSLAGRYEQYF	TGTGCCAGCAGCTTGGCAGGGCGGTACGAGCAGTACTTC
.	TRBV5-4	few	TRBJ1-6	CASSLVLRGSPLHF	TGTGCCAGCAGCTTGGTTCTAAGGGGCTCACCCCTCCACTTT
.	TRBV6-6	few	TRBJ2-3	CASIGEADTQYF	TGTGCCAGCATTGGGGAGGCAGATACGCAGTATTTT
.	TRBV5-1	.	TRBJ2-5	CASSLTVEETQYF	TGCGCCAGCAGCTTAACAGTTGAAGAGACCCAGTACTTC